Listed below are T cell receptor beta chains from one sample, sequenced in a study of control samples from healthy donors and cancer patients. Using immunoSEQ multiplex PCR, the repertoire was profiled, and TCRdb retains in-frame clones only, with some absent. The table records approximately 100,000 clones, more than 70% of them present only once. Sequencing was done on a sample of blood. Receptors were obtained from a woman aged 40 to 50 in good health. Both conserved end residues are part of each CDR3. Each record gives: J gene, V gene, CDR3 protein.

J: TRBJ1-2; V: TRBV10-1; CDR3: CASSPGANYGYTF
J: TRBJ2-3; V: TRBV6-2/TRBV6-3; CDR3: CASSYSNWRKSYTQYF
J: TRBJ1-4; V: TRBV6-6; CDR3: CASSSRWGAGNEKLFF
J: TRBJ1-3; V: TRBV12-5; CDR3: CASGFGVSGNTIYF
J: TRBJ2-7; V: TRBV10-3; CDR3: CAISDEGRGDEQYF
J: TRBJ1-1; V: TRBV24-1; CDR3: CATSSGWGAAEAFF
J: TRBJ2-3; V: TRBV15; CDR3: CATSRERGDTQYF
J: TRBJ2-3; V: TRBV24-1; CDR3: CATSDTDTQYF
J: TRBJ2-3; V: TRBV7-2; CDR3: CASSPQRRDTQYF
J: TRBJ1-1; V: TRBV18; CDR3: CASSPPNTGRTEAFF
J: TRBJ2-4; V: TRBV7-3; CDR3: CASSLNRRQGGGKNIQYF
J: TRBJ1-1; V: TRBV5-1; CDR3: CASSLRDLNTEAFF
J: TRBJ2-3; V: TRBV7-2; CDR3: CASTPPGDTQYF